Presented here are 25 T cell receptor beta chains from one specimen sequenced in a study of cytomegalovirus exposure and HLA in healthy donors. PCR primers comprised 60 Vbeta and 13 Jbeta primers. Sequenced by immunoSEQ multiplex PCR; TCRdb stores in-frame clones only, minus some. Among some 130,000 clones, around 73% were seen once, and the ten largest hold 1.3% to 1.5%. Sample: PBMCs. The receptors stem from a female donor in good health and CMV-seronegative.

V gene TRBV7-3 combines with J gene TRBJ2-2; 9 bases agree with TRBD1. V shed 4 bases and J 0 bases; nucleotides not matched to a gene: 3. CDR3 length equals 16 residues. CDR1 is SGHTA, CDR2 FQGTGA, per germline. The CDR3 sequence is CASSSWTGANTGELFF. The CDR3 nucleotides read TGTGCCAGCAGCTCCTGGACAGGGGCGAACACCGGGGAGCTGTTTTTT.

The gene calls are TRBV2 and TRBJ2-3; 9 bases match TRBD2. CDR1 SNHLY and CDR2 FYNNEI come from the germline V gene. This CDR3 region has 15 residues. The ends lost 3 bases at V and 6 bases at J; junction bases unmatched: 7. The CDR3 loop reads CASSDNGSGSDTQYF. The CDR3 bases are TGTGCCAGCAGTGATAATGGTAGCGGGAGCGATACGCAGTATTTT.

J is TRBJ2-5 and V is TRBV10-3; 10 bases fit TRBD1. The junction had 5 bases not matched to a gene; V was cut back by 9 bases and J by 4 bases. The CDR3 is made up of 13 amino acids. Looked up from germline, CDR1 is ENHRY and CDR2 is SYGVKD. CDR3 amino acids: CAIRTGGTETQYF. CDR3 nucleotides: TGTGCCATTAGGACAGGGGGGACAGAGACCCAGTACTTC.

In this sample, this clone turned up a few times. This rearrangement joins TRBV7-8 to TRBJ1-2, with 8 bases fitting TRBD1. The CDR3 has 13 amino acids. V dropped 4 bases and J dropped 4; count of bases not matched to a gene: 2. The germline V gene encodes CDR1 SGHVS and CDR2 FQNEAQ. The CDR3 DNA sequence: TGTGCCAGCAGCTGGGACAGGTCCTATGGCTACACCTTC. Translated, it gives CASSWDRSYGYTF.

The V gene is TRBV7-2, the J gene TRBJ2-3; a weak D match, TRBD2 (6 bases). V gave up 5 bases and J gave up 0 bases, with 12 bases separating them. The V gene's germline CDR1 is SGHTA and CDR2 FQGNSA. The CDR3 contains 15 residues. The CDR3 sequence is CASSPSSGSTDTQYF. DNA for the CDR3: TGTGCCAGCAGCCCCTCGAGCGGGAGCACAGATACGCAGTATTTT.

V and J are TRBV5-1 and TRBJ2-1; TRBD2 matches 9 bases. The CDR3 extends over 15 amino acids. CDR1 is SGHRS, CDR2 YFSETQ, per germline. Trimming cost V 0 bases and J 10 bases; bases outside gene matches: 8. CDR3 DNA: TGCGCCAGCAGCTTGGCCCCTAGCGGGAAGGGAGAGCAGTTCTTC. This translates into CASSLAPSGKGEQFF.

The chain links TRBV29-1 to TRBJ1-1; D is undetermined. The CDR3 loop spans 10 amino acids. CDR1 and CDR2 (germline): SQVTM, ANQGSEA. Deletions cut 7 bases from V and 1 base from J, with 4 bases between. The CDR3 DNA is TGCAGCGGACAGAACACTGAAGCTTTCTTT. This sequence encodes CSGQNTEAFF.

The J gene is TRBJ1-5, the V gene TRBV2; TRBD1 might be the D (5 bases). The CDR3 sequence is 11 residues long. Germline CDR1 reads SNHLY; CDR2 reads FYNNEI. V was cut by 8 bases and J by 10 bases, with 12 bases left in between. CDR3 protein: CASQGMGPQHF. The CDR3, as DNA: TGTGCCAGCCAGGGTATGGGACCCCAGCATTTT.

As to this clone: The same CDR3 is also encoded by other DNA sequences in this sample. The rearrangement joins TRBV7-2 to TRBJ2-7; a possible D gene is TRBD2 (5 bases). V shed 4 bases and J shed 4 bases, with 14 bases lying between them. The CDR3 loop spans 14 amino acids. Germline CDR1 SGHTA, CDR2 FQGNSA. The CDR3 spells CASSSSGTAYEQYF. The CDR3 DNA sequence: TGTGCCAGCAGCTCGTCGGGAACAGCTTACGAGCAGTACTTC.

The chain links TRBV7-3 to TRBJ2-1, with TRBD2 matching 7 bases. V dropped 9 bases and J dropped 6; count of bases not matched to a gene: 11. Germline CDR1 is SGHTA and CDR2 is FQGTGA. The CDR3 totals 14 residues. This CDR3 is CASSLAGVGNEQFF. CDR3 DNA sequence: TGTGCCAGTTCCCTGGCGGGAGTGGGCAATGAGCAGTTCTTC.

CDR3 in DNA: TGTGCCAGCAGTTTCATCATTCGGGACAGCTCCTACGAGCAGTACTTC. This codes for CASSFIIRDSSYEQYF. The gene calls are TRBV28 and TRBJ2-7, with TRBD1 matching over 7 bases. Trimming removed 3 bases from V and 0 bases from J; junction bases left unmatched: 8. Per the germline V gene, CDR1 is MDHEN and CDR2 is SYDVKM. The CDR3 totals 16 residues.

J is TRBJ2-7 and V is TRBV5-1, with 10 bases fitting TRBD1. CDR1 and CDR2 (germline): SGHRS, YFSETQ. The CDR3 loop spans 15 amino acids. Trimming took 3 bases from V and 2 from J; bases not matched to a gene: 5. The CDR3 coding sequence is TGCGCCAGCAGCTCGTACGGGACAGGGGCCTACGAGCAGTACTTC. Protein product: CASSSYGTGAYEQYF.

The chain has TRBV4-3 and TRBJ2-1, with TRBD2 matching over 10 bases. V was clipped by 4 bases and J by 4 bases; unmatched bases: 1. Germline CDR1 LGHNA, CDR2 YSLEER. This CDR3 has 14 residues. CDR3 nucleotide sequence: TGCGCCAGCAGCCGGACTAGCGGTTACAATGAGCAGTTCTTC. Translating it yields CASSRTSGYNEQFF.

This rearrangement joins TRBV7-9 to TRBJ2-3; TRBD1 aligns across 10 bases. The trim removed 3 bases at V and 0 bases at J, leaving 3 bases unmatched. The CDR3 length is 16 residues. The germline CDR1 and CDR2 sequences are SEHNR and FQNEAQ (reference sequence). The CDR3 here is CASSFRTGGSTDTQYF. CDR3 nucleotide sequence: TGTGCCAGCAGCTTTCGGACAGGGGGAAGCACAGATACGCAGTATTTT.

V usage is TRBV7-2 and J usage is TRBJ2-7; 10 nucleotides line up with TRBD2. This CDR3 comprises 15 residues. Losses at the gene ends were 5 bases for V and 3 bases for J; bases not matched to a gene: 7. Germline V gene lookup returns CDR1 SGHTA and CDR2 FQGNSA. This CDR3 reads CASSIFASGSYEQYF. DNA for the CDR3: TGTGCCAGCAGCATCTTCGCTAGCGGGAGCTACGAGCAGTACTTC.

The chain couples TRBV30 to TRBJ2-1; D may be TRBD1 (8 bases). V dropped 7 bases and J dropped 3 bases, with 22 bases sitting between them. This CDR3 has 16 amino acids. The germline V gene encodes CDR1 GTSNPN and CDR2 SVGIG (reference sequence). In DNA, the CDR3 is TGTGCCTCATACAGGGGGGAGGGATTACTCTACAATGAGCAGTTCTTC. This translates into CASYRGEGLLYNEQFF.

On this clone: It is likely a read error, because the conserved phenylalanine at the end of the CDR3 is missing. This chain joins TRBV4-1 and TRBJ2-7, with 8 bases fitting TRBD2. Trimming at V came to 3 bases and at J to 3 bases, leaving 10 bases not matched to a gene. Germline lookup yields CDR1 MGHRA and CDR2 YSYEKL. This CDR3 has 16 residues. CDR3 residues: CASSQGSGASFYEQYL. CDR3 DNA sequence: TGCGCCAGCAGCCAGGGTAGCGGGGCAAGCTTCTACGAGCAGTACCTC.

The chain employs TRBV10-3 and TRBJ1-2; tentative D call: TRBD1 (6 bases). Germline loops: CDR1 ENHRY, CDR2 SYGVKD. V was trimmed by 5 bases and J by 6 bases, leaving 16 bases between them. CDR3 length: 14 residues. The CDR3 here is CAISPKDSEDGYTF. The CDR3 DNA reads as TGTGCCATCAGTCCTAAGGACAGTGAAGATGGCTACACCTTC.

The rearrangement joins TRBV28 to TRBJ1-1; no clear D gene. Germline assignment: CDR1 MDHEN and CDR2 SYDVKM. Trimming shortened V by 6 bases and J by 7 bases, and 15 bases separated the two germline ends. This CDR3 is built from 13 residues. CDR3 sequence (DNA): TGTGCCAGCAGCCCAGGATCCCATAGTGAAGCTTTCTTT. As protein: CASSPGSHSEAFF.

The chain links TRBV18 to TRBJ2-6, with 8 bases that match TRBD1. With 4 bases clipped from V and 2 bases from J, the junction kept 7 bases outside the gene matches. The CDR3 is 17 residues long. Germline-derived CDR1 and CDR2 are KGHSH and LQKENI. The CDR3 DNA sequence: TGTGCCAGCTCACTCGCAGGGGGCGCGACTGGGGCCAACGTCCTGACTTTC. It specifies CASSLAGGATGANVLTF.

This chain connects TRBV19 to TRBJ2-5; D is perhaps TRBD2 (6 bases). CDR3 length: 13 residues. With 10 bases removed from V and 5 bases from J, the gap between germline ends came to 17 bases. Germline V lookup: CDR1 LNHDA, CDR2 SQIVND (reference sequence). CDR3 protein: CATSSAAGETQYF. The CDR3 DNA reads TGTGCCACGTCTAGCGCCGCGGGGGAGACCCAGTACTTC.

V and J are TRBV6-6 and TRBJ2-7; a weak D match, TRBD2 (6 bases). In germline, CDR1 is MNHNY, CDR2 SVGAGI (reference sequence). The CDR3 sequence is 12 residues long. Trimming stripped 10 bases from V and 6 bases from J, with 16 bases between. The CDR3 loop reads CAIANQGGEQYF. The CDR3 nucleotides are TGTGCCATCGCCAATCAGGGAGGCGAGCAGTACTTC.

The CDR3 bases are TGCGCCAGCAGCATTGGGACACTGGAGACCTACGAGCAGTACTTC. It codes for CASSIGTLETYEQYF. The chain combines TRBV5-1 with TRBJ2-7, with D possibly matching TRBD1 (6 bases). The length of the CDR3 is 15 residues. The germline V gene has CDR1 SGHRS and CDR2 YFSETQ. Trimming stripped 4 bases from V and 2 bases from J, with 16 bases between. Based on the CDR3 plus reference TRBV5-1 and TRBJ2-7, the full variable domain is KAGVTQTPRYLIKTRGQQVTLSCSPISGHRSVSWYQQTPGQGLQFLFEYFSETQRNKGNFPGRFSGRQFSNSRSEMNVSTLELGDSALYLCASSIGTLETYEQYFGPGTRLTVT.

V gene TRBV2 combines with J gene TRBJ1-2; D possibly corresponds to TRBD1 (5 bases). V was clipped by 3 bases and J by 5 bases, with 10 bases between them. The CDR3 is 13 residues long. Germline CDR1 is SNHLY and CDR2 is FYNNEI. The CDR3 DNA is TGTGCCAGCAGTGACACAGGTCATTATGGCTACACCTTC. Protein product: CASSDTGHYGYTF.

The chain is built from TRBV5-1 and TRBJ2-7; 8 nucleotides align to TRBD1. Germline values: CDR1 SGHRS, CDR2 YFSETQ. The CDR3 totals 13 residues. Unmatched junction bases numbered 4, after V lost 2 bases and J lost 6 bases. The CDR3 here is CASSFRGLGEQYF. CDR3 nucleotide sequence: TGCGCCAGCAGCTTCAGGGGGCTGGGCGAGCAGTACTTC.